The clone carrying this T cell receptor (beta chain) appeared once. Its antigen is as yet unknown. CDR1 is MNHEY and CDR2 is SMNVEV in the germline V gene (reference sequence). The CDR3 is 15 residues long. V shed 6 bases and J 3 bases; nucleotides not matched to a gene: 9. Primers included in the PCR were 60 Vbeta and 13 Jbeta primers. Profiling relied on immunoSEQ multiplex PCR, and the TCRdb table lists in-frame clones only, not all of them. The sample consists of approximately 150,000 clones, about four fifths of them appearing once. This record belongs to a study of cytomegalovirus exposure and HLA in healthy donors. Study observations and caveats: The study assumed roughly uniform donor sequencing depth for presence/absence analyses. The likely origin of a cluster of highly shared sequence variants was a sequencing artifact.

The V and J genes are TRBV27 and TRBJ2-7; 9 nucleotides line up with TRBD2. The source material was PBMCs. The receptor was derived from a man younger than 35 in good health and CMV-seronegative. CDR3 DNA sequence: TGTGCCAGCAGGGGACTAGCAGGACACGACTACGAGCAGTACTTC. It yields the protein CASRGLAGHDYEQYF.